Presented here are 31 T cell receptor beta chains from one specimen sequenced in a study of blood T cells in healthy people across ages. Using a J-beta primer mix together with a sample-barcoded 5' primer, a second PCR was run for roughly 6 to 12 cycles. MiXCR, run by TCRdb on the 5' RACE reads, gives a single entry per CDR3 protein. The repertoire holds over 950,000 distinct CDR3 sequences, with about 51% as singletons. The sample was blood. The origin of the receptors is a woman in her sixties in good health.

V usage is TRBV20-1 and J usage is TRBJ2-7, with 7 nucleotides matching TRBD2. J was trimmed by 4 bases and V by 0 bases; bases with no gene match: 9. This CDR3 spans 15 amino acids. The V gene's germline CDR1 is DFQATT and CDR2 SNEGSKA (reference sequence). CDR3 in DNA: TGCAGTGCTAGAGAATCGGGAGGACTCCCTTACGAGCAGTACTTC. It yields the protein CSARESGGLPYEQYF.

CDR3 bases: TGTGCCAGCAGCCAAGCCGGTGGGGGGACCTACGAGCAGTACTTC. Translating it yields CASSQAGGGTYEQYF. The rearrangement links TRBV4-2 to TRBJ2-7; TRBD2 is a possible D gene (6 bases). Germline values: CDR1 LGHNA, CDR2 YNFKEQ. The CDR3 loop spans 15 amino acids. Trimming took 1 base from V and 2 from J, leaving 12 bases between them.

The gene calls are TRBV15 and TRBJ2-1, with 7 bases lining up with TRBD2. CDR3 length: 16 amino acids. CDR1 LNHNV and CDR2 YYDKDF come from the germline V gene (reference sequence). Unmatched junction bases numbered 11, after V lost 4 bases and J lost 5 bases. The CDR3 reads CATSKSGDYLNNEQFF. CDR3 coding DNA: TGTGCCACCAGCAAATCCGGGGACTACCTAAACAATGAGCAGTTCTTC.

The sample holds one count of this clonotype. This chain joins TRBV29-1 and TRBJ2-1; possible D gene TRBD2, 7 bases. Germline V CDR1 and CDR2: SQVTM, ANQGSEA. The CDR3 spans 16 residues. Trimming removed 6 bases at V and 0 bases at J, with 18 bases between. The CDR3, as DNA: TGCAGCGTGGGGGGGGCAGGGGCGAGCTCCTACAATGAGCAGTTCTTC. Encoded protein: CSVGGAGASSYNEQFF.

Points on this clonotype: A read error may produce the germline difference seen at one junction end. The rearrangement links TRBV3-1 to TRBJ2-5, with D uncertain. Germline V lookup: CDR1 LGHDT, CDR2 YNNKEL (reference sequence). The CDR3 length is 17 residues. The CDR3 bases are TGTGCCAGCAACCAAGAAAAGGTCAGACATGAGCAAGAGACCCAGTACTTC. Translation: CASNQEKVRHEQETQYF.

This clonotype was detected only a few times. V gene TRBV28 combines with J gene TRBJ2-7, with a possible D match to TRBD2 (6 bases). The V and J ends lost 6 bases and 2 bases respectively, with 26 bases between them. The V gene's germline CDR1 is MDHEN and CDR2 SYDVKM. There are 18 residues in the CDR3. The CDR3 here is CASSHPESEWRDTYEQYF. The CDR3, as DNA: TGTGCCAGCAGCCACCCGGAATCGGAGTGGCGGGATACCTACGAGCAGTACTTC.

The chain is built from TRBV4-1 and TRBJ1-2; possibly TRBD1 for D (5 bases). The CDR3 loop spans 14 amino acids. Between the trimmed V and J ends, which lost 4 bases and 5 bases, there was a span of 14 bases. Germline CDR1 MGHRA, CDR2 YSYEKL. The CDR3 protein is CASSPWGVRYGYTF. CDR3 nucleotide sequence: TGCGCCAGCAGCCCTTGGGGGGTCCGGTATGGCTACACCTTC.

The chain couples TRBV20-1 to TRBJ2-1; 12 bases are shared with TRBD2. This CDR3 is built from 17 residues. From germline, CDR1 is DFQATT and CDR2 SNEGSKA (reference sequence). The V and J ends lost 6 bases and 4 bases, in that order; junction bases with no gene match: 13. CDR3 nucleotide sequence: TGCAGTGCCGCCGTCCCGGGACTAGCGGGTCTTTACAATGAGCAGTTCTTC. It codes for CSAAVPGLAGLYNEQFF.

V gene TRBV28 combines with J gene TRBJ2-3; D remains ambiguous. Trimming stripped 10 bases from V and 2 bases from J, with 13 bases between. Per the germline V gene, CDR1 is MDHEN and CDR2 is SYDVKM. The length of the CDR3 is 13 residues. CDR3 region: CATQTPATDTQYF. The DNA for the CDR3 is TGTGCCACCCAAACCCCAGCCACAGATACGCAGTATTTT.

This clonotype was seen repeatedly, ten times or more. The rearrangement joins TRBV7-9 to TRBJ2-3; no firm D call. This CDR3 is 10 amino acids long. V dropped 8 bases and J dropped 1 base, with 1 base sitting between them. Germline assignment: CDR1 SEHNR and CDR2 FQNEAQ (reference sequence). The CDR3 spells CASGTDTQYF. CDR3 nucleotide sequence: TGTGCCAGCGGCACAGATACGCAGTATTTT. The whole variable domain, remainder taken from reference TRBV7-9 and TRBJ2-3, is DTGVSQNPRHKITKRGQNVTFRCDPISEHNRLYWYRQTLGQGPEFLTYFQNEAQLEKSRLLSDRFSAERPKGSFSTLEIQRTEQGDSAMYLCASGTDTQYFGPGTRLTVL.

This chain links TRBV7-9 with TRBJ2-3, with D perhaps given as TRBD1 or TRBD2 (6 bases each). Looked up from germline, CDR1 is SEHNR and CDR2 is FQNEAQ (reference sequence). Trimming removed 6 bases from V and 0 bases from J, with 19 bases in between. There are 17 residues in the CDR3. CDR3 sequence: CASRGVVRDTSTDTQYF. The CDR3 nucleotides are TGTGCCAGCAGAGGGGTGGTGCGGGACACTAGCACAGATACGCAGTATTTT.

This clonotype was recorded a few times. The rearrangement uses TRBV13 and TRBJ1-6; weak D call: TRBD1 (5 bases). The CDR3 runs to 14 residues. From germline, CDR1 is PRHDT and CDR2 FYEKMQ (reference sequence). Trimming removed 3 bases at V and 7 bases at J, with 10 bases between. CDR3 protein: CASSLGRINSPLHF. Written as DNA, the CDR3 is TGTGCCAGCAGCTTGGGACGGATAAATTCACCCCTCCACTTT.

This clonotype has more than one count but fewer than ten. The chain recombines TRBV24-1 with TRBJ2-3; perhaps TRBD2 as D (5 bases). The CDR3 has 13 residues. Germline CDR1 is KGHDR and CDR2 is SFDVKD. V was clipped by 4 bases and J by 6 bases, with 10 bases between them. This chain's CDR3 is CATSEVSVDTQYF. The CDR3 coding sequence is TGTGCCACCAGTGAGGTTAGCGTGGATACGCAGTATTTT.

This rearrangement joins TRBV7-8 to TRBJ2-3; D is perhaps TRBD1 or TRBD2 (5 bases each). CDR3 size: 15 residues. Germline V CDR1 and CDR2: SGHVS, FQNEAQ. The V end lost 8 bases, the J end lost 4 bases, and 19 bases lay between the germline ends. CDR3 region: CASGSSPGRADTQYF. The CDR3 DNA sequence: TGTGCCAGCGGCTCGTCACCGGGGCGGGCAGATACGCAGTATTTT.

The chain has TRBV14 and TRBJ2-4; D is tentatively TRBD1 or TRBD2 (5 bases each). The J call may not be correct, given that the DNA end is closer to TRBJ2-7. The CDR3 sequence is 13 residues long. Germline V CDR1 and CDR2: SGHDN, FVKESK. The CDR3 protein is CASSQAGTPEQYF. The CDR3 nucleotides read TGTGCCAGCAGCCAGGCCGGGACCCCCGAGCAGTACTTC.

This clonotype was picked up many times. The chain recombines TRBV27 with TRBJ2-7, with 9 bases fitting TRBD2. J was trimmed by 2 bases and V by 3 bases; bases with no gene match: 2. The CDR3 totals 14 residues. Germline V CDR1 and CDR2: MNHEY, SMNVEV (reference sequence). The CDR3 is CASSFAGGTYEQYF. The CDR3 DNA follows: TGTGCCAGCAGTTTTGCGGGAGGGACCTACGAGCAGTACTTC.

The gene calls are TRBV11-2 and TRBJ1-2; maybe TRBD1 (5 bases). Trimming shortened V by 1 base and J by 0 bases, and 9 bases separated the two germline ends. Germline V lookup: CDR1 SGHAT, CDR2 FQNNGV. The CDR3 contains 15 residues. CDR3 bases: TGTGCCAGCAGCTTAGTCAGGGCCACTAACTATGGCTACACCTTC. This sequence encodes CASSLVRATNYGYTF.

The chain joins TRBV12-3 or TRBV12-4 to TRBJ2-7, with 8 bases fitting TRBD2. CDR3 length: 16 amino acids. Losses at the gene ends were 7 bases for V and 6 bases for J; bases not matched to a gene: 17. Written as DNA, the CDR3 is TGTGCCAGCAAGCCAACATCCGGGACTAGGGGTGGCGAGCAGTACTTC. This translates into CASKPTSGTRGGEQYF.

This sequence joins TRBV28 and TRBJ2-3, with TRBD2 as a possible D gene (5 bases). The germline V gene has CDR1 MDHEN and CDR2 SYDVKM. The CDR3 is 15 residues long. Trimming pared 3 bases from V and 7 bases from J, leaving 17 bases between. CDR3 region: CASSFERLDTHTQYF. In DNA, the CDR3 is TGTGCCAGCAGTTTTGAGCGGCTGGATACTCATACGCAGTATTTT.

This chain uses TRBV28 with TRBJ1-4, with TRBD1 matching 10 bases. The germline V gene encodes CDR1 MDHEN and CDR2 SYDVKM. With V trimmed by 8 bases and J by 8 bases, 5 bases remained unmatched. The CDR3 spans 13 residues. In DNA form, the CDR3 reads TGTGCCAGCCGGGGACAGGGGTGGGAAAAACTGTTTTTT. Its protein product is CASRGQGWEKLFF.

The chain uses TRBV4-1 and TRBJ2-5; D gene ambiguous. This CDR3 is 14 amino acids long. V was cut by 0 bases and J by 11 bases, with 16 bases left in between. The germline V gene encodes CDR1 MGHRA and CDR2 YSYEKL. CDR3 protein: CASSQEPNNNEQYF. CDR3 sequence (DNA): TGCGCCAGCAGCCAAGAACCTAACAACAATGAGCAGTACTTC.

The sample holds one count of this clonotype. The gene calls are TRBV4-3 and TRBJ1-1, with D unresolved. The CDR3 spans 14 residues. Germline V gives CDR1 LGHNA, CDR2 YSLEER. V lost 1 base and J lost 1, with 7 bases in between. The CDR3 reads CASSQGPTNTEAFF. The CDR3 nucleotides are TGCGCCAGCAGCCAAGGACCCACGAACACTGAAGCTTTCTTT.

The CDR3 DNA follows: TGTGCCAGCACCCCCAGGGGCGTAGGAGAGACCCAGTACTTC. It specifies CASTPRGVGETQYF. This sequence joins TRBV12-3 or TRBV12-4 and TRBJ2-5, with D possibly TRBD1 on 6 matching bases. The V gene lost 7 bases and the J gene lost 4 bases, with 16 bases spanning the gap. This CDR3 contains 14 residues.

J is TRBJ1-5 and V is TRBV3-1; D is undetermined. This CDR3 contains 16 residues. CDR1 and CDR2 from the germline V gene are LGHDT and YNNKEL (reference sequence). V dropped 5 bases and J dropped 0 bases, with 14 bases sitting between them. The DNA for the CDR3 is TGTGCCAGCAGCAACGGCGACGGCGCTAGCAATCAGCCCCAGCATTTT. Amino acids: CASSNGDGASNQPQHF.

The chain links TRBV20-1 to TRBJ1-5; D not resolved. The CDR3 has 15 residues. Germline loops: CDR1 DFQATT, CDR2 SNEGSKA (reference sequence). V was pared by 0 bases and J by 0 bases, with 9 bases between. The CDR3 sequence: CSARDPWSSNQPQHF. CDR3 sequence (DNA): TGCAGTGCTAGAGATCCGTGGAGTAGCAATCAGCCCCAGCATTTT.

J is TRBJ1-1 and V is TRBV6-1; D possibly corresponds to TRBD1 (5 bases). V lost 2 bases and J lost 5, with 18 bases in between. This CDR3 is built from 16 residues. Germline CDR1 is MNHNS and CDR2 is SASEGT. The CDR3 coding sequence is TGTGCCAGCAGTGAACTAGCAGGGAGAACTTCGACTGAAGCTTTCTTT. Amino acid sequence: CASSELAGRTSTEAFF.

The J gene is TRBJ1-5, the V gene TRBV27; D is unresolved. Trimming removed 6 bases at V and 5 bases at J, with 17 bases between. The CDR3 totals 15 residues. The V gene's germline CDR1 is MNHEY and CDR2 SMNVEV (reference sequence). Here the CDR3 reads CASRPMGSADQPQHF. As DNA, the CDR3 is TGTGCCAGCAGACCAATGGGGTCGGCGGATCAGCCCCAGCATTTT.

The chain uses TRBV6-2 or TRBV6-3 and TRBJ2-3; 12 positions match TRBD2. The CDR3 consists of 18 residues. With 5 bases clipped from V and 4 bases from J, the junction kept 13 bases outside the gene matches. Germline V lookup: CDR1 MNHEY, CDR2 SVGEGT. The CDR3: CASSPQFLAGGPSDTQYF. The CDR3 nucleotides read TGTGCCAGCAGTCCCCAATTTCTAGCGGGAGGGCCGTCAGATACGCAGTATTTT.

The chain links TRBV20-1 to TRBJ2-7; D not resolved. V gave up 5 bases and J gave up 0 bases, with 14 bases separating them. CDR1 is DFQATT and CDR2 is SNEGSKA in the germline V gene (reference sequence). The CDR3 is 14 amino acids. CDR3 DNA sequence: TGCAGTGCTTCTACCCCCTGGAGCTCCTACGAGCAGTACTTC. Its protein is CSASTPWSSYEQYF.

J is TRBJ2-3 and V is TRBV24-1; no clear D. CDR1 KGHDR and CDR2 SFDVKD come from the germline V gene. The CDR3 length is 14 residues. V dropped 4 bases and J dropped 4 bases, with 11 bases sitting between them. The CDR3 region is CATSEISEPDTQYF. DNA of the CDR3: TGTGCCACCAGTGAGATTTCGGAACCAGATACGCAGTATTTT.

Notes on this clonotype: A much bigger clone sits one base away, suggesting this may be a read error. V and J are TRBV12-3 or TRBV12-4 and TRBJ2-2; 8 nucleotides line up with TRBD1. Trimming took 6 bases from V and 3 from J; bases not matched to a gene: 6. The CDR3 sequence is 15 residues long. The CDR3 region has the DNA TGTGCCAGCAGAAGGACAGGGAGAGACACCGGGGAGCTGTTTTTT. Its protein product is CASRRTGRDTGELFF.